This TCR beta chain was identified in a study of blood T cells in healthy people across ages. A J-beta primer mix and a sample-barcoded 5' primer were used in a second PCR of roughly 6 to 11 cycles. TCRdb re-derived calls from the 5' RACE reads in MiXCR, one entry per CDR3 protein. In the table there are over a million distinct CDR3 sequences, under 45% of which are singletons. The CDR3 length is 13 residues. Germline V gene lookup returns CDR1 SQVTM and CDR2 ANQGSEA. The sequence was obtained from a woman between 55 and 75 years old in good health. The V and J genes are TRBV29-1 and TRBJ2-3; TRBD2 might be the D (6 bases). What was sequenced was blood. This chain's CDR3 is CSEGAGSPDTQYF. The CDR3, as DNA: TGCTCCGAGGGTGCCGGGAGTCCAGATACGCAGTATTTT.